Below, 22 T cell receptor beta chains from the same sample are listed, as sequenced in a study of T cell changes during pregnancy in multiple sclerosis. Repertoires were generated with immunoSEQ multiplex PCR, while TCRdb's copy carries only in-frame clones and drops some. The sample has about 49,000 clones; 90% are singletons. This material consisted of peripheral blood, taken after pregnancy. These receptors were obtained from a female donor in good health, enrolled as a control in a pregnancy study.

The chain employs TRBV2 and TRBJ2-7, with D maybe TRBD2 (7 bases). V was pared by 1 base and J by 5 bases, with 15 bases between. The germline V gene encodes CDR1 SNHLY and CDR2 FYNNEI. This CDR3 spans 15 amino acids. The CDR3 is CASSEEGGALHEQYF. The CDR3 DNA reads as TGTGCCAGCAGTGAAGAGGGGGGGGCTCTCCACGAGCAGTACTTC.

The chain has TRBV10-3 and TRBJ1-2; D might be TRBD1 (6 bases). The V end lost 10 bases, the J end lost 4 bases, and 22 bases lay between the germline ends. The CDR3 runs 15 residues. In germline, CDR1 is ENHRY, CDR2 SYGVKD. The CDR3 DNA is TGTGCCACCCACCTGGGGGGGGCACGAGGCTATGGCTACACCTTC. Translation gives CATHLGGARGYGYTF.

The chain is built from TRBV7-6 and TRBJ2-7, with D perhaps matching TRBD2 (6 bases). CDR3 length: 16 residues. V was pared by 0 bases and J by 0 bases, with 12 bases between. Per germline, CDR1 SGHVS and CDR2 FNYEAQ. The CDR3 reads CASSLAFSGASYEQYF. CDR3 nucleotides: TGTGCCAGCAGCTTAGCCTTTAGCGGAGCCTCCTACGAGCAGTACTTC.

V usage is TRBV27 and J usage is TRBJ1-5; maybe TRBD1 (5 bases). The ends were cut back, 8 bases at V and 9 bases at J, with 14 bases in the middle. The CDR3 runs to 12 residues. Germline V gene data show CDR1 as MNHEY and CDR2 as SMNVEV (reference sequence). The CDR3 DNA reads as TGTGCCAGCGGGCAGGGAATACTGCCCCAGCATTTT. This gives the protein CASGQGILPQHF.

J is TRBJ2-7 and V is TRBV9; 9 bases map to TRBD1. The J segment lost 6 bases and the V segment lost 4 bases, leaving 8 bases of the junction unmatched. CDR1 is SGDLS and CDR2 is YYNGEE in the germline V gene. The CDR3 contains 14 residues. CDR3 nucleotide sequence: TGTGCCAGCAGCCCCGACGGGACAGGGCTCGAGCAGTACTTC. Its protein is CASSPDGTGLEQYF. The full variable domain, its missing parts supplied by reference TRBV9 and TRBJ2-7, is DSGVTQTPKHLITATGQRVTLRCSPRSGDLSVYWYQQSLDQGLQFLIQYYNGEERAKGNILERFSAQQFPDLHSELNLSSLELGDSALYFCASSPDGTGLEQYFGPGTRLTVT.

This chain connects TRBV6-1 to TRBJ1-4; D possibly corresponds to TRBD1 (6 bases). The CDR3 covers 13 residues. In germline, CDR1 is MNHNS, CDR2 SASEGT. The germline V and J ends were trimmed by 3 bases and 7 bases, with 9 bases remaining between them. The CDR3 protein is CASSEQGTEKLFF. In DNA form, the CDR3 reads TGTGCCAGCAGTGAGCAGGGGACTGAAAAACTGTTTTTT.

V is TRBV21-1 and J is TRBJ2-7; TRBD2 is taken as the D call from the table, unchecked against the DNA. TRBV21-1 is described as a pseudogene. This CDR3 comprises 16 residues. CDR3 DNA: TGTGCCAGCAGCACGCTTCTGGCGGGAGGTCCCTACGAGCAGTACTTC. It codes for CASSTLLAGGPYEQYF.

The chain carries TRBV5-4 and TRBJ1-4; D may be TRBD1 (6 bases). The V and J ends lost 4 bases and 7 bases respectively, with 14 bases between them. The CDR3 has 14 residues. Germline V lookup: CDR1 SGHNT, CDR2 YYREEE (reference sequence). The CDR3 spells CASSRSGGVEKLFF. The CDR3 region has the DNA TGTGCCAGCAGCCGGAGTGGGGGCGTTGAAAAACTGTTTTTT. The full variable domain, in which reference TRBV5-4 and TRBJ1-4 provide the parts outside the CDR3, is ETGVTQSPTHLIKTRGQQVTLRCSSQSGHNTVSWYQQALGQGPQFIFQYYREEENGRGNFPPRFSGLQFPNYSSELNVNALELDDSALYLCASSRSGGVEKLFFGSGTQLSVL.

This chain uses TRBV7-9 with TRBJ2-1; 7 bases line up with TRBD2. V shed 0 bases, J shed 6 bases, and the junction held 2 bases outside the gene matches. The CDR3 contains 14 residues. Per the germline V gene, CDR1 is SEHNR and CDR2 is FQNEAQ (reference sequence). CDR3 bases: TGTGCCAGCAGCTTAGCGGGGGGGGGCAATGAGCAGTTCTTC. The encoded protein is CASSLAGGGNEQFF.

The chain employs TRBV9 and TRBJ2-1; 9 positions agree with TRBD1. In germline, CDR1 is SGDLS, CDR2 YYNGEE. The length of the CDR3 is 18 residues. Germline trimming cut 0 bases from V and 4 bases from J; bases unmatched to any gene: 11. CDR3 sequence: CASSVGPRTGTGYNEQFF. In nucleotides, the CDR3 is TGTGCCAGCAGCGTAGGTCCTAGAACCGGGACAGGGTACAATGAGCAGTTCTTC. Full variable domain (outside the CDR3, taken from reference TRBV9 and TRBJ2-1): DSGVTQTPKHLITATGQRVTLRCSPRSGDLSVYWYQQSLDQGLQFLIQYYNGEERAKGNILERFSAQQFPDLHSELNLSSLELGDSALYFCASSVGPRTGTGYNEQFFGPGTRLTVL.

This clone was recorded only once. CDR3 sequence reads: CASSVESGQGEKTNEKLFF. The DNA for the CDR3 is TGTGCCAGCAGCGTAGAATCGGGACAGGGAGAGAAGACTAATGAAAAACTGTTTTTT. V gene TRBV9 combines with J gene TRBJ1-4; 9 bases are shared with TRBD1. The CDR3 sequence is 19 residues long. Germline CDR1 and CDR2: SGDLS and YYNGEE. V shed 0 bases, J shed 2 bases, and the junction held 11 bases outside the gene matches.

This sequence joins TRBV10-3 and TRBJ1-1, with D possibly TRBD1 on 6 matching bases. V was cut by 4 bases and J by 4 bases, with 13 bases left in between. Germline V gene data show CDR1 as ENHRY and CDR2 as SYGVKD. The CDR3 extends over 14 amino acids. CDR3 sequence: CAISGGGATTEAFF. CDR3 nucleotides: TGTGCCATCAGTGGGGGGGGCGCGACCACTGAAGCTTTCTTT.

This chain connects TRBV7-2 to TRBJ2-7; no clear D. The CDR3 sequence is 15 residues long. Germline V gives CDR1 SGHTA, CDR2 FQGNSA. With 5 bases removed from V and 3 bases from J, the gap between germline ends came to 17 bases. Here the CDR3 DNA reads TGTGCCAGCAGCCCCCGTCGAGGCAGAGACTACGAGCAGTACTTC. Protein product: CASSPRRGRDYEQYF. Full variable domain (outside the CDR3, taken from reference TRBV7-2 and TRBJ2-7): GAGVSQSPSNKVTEKGKDVELRCDPISGHTALYWYRQSLGQGLEFLIYFQGNSAPDKSGLPSDRFSAERTGGSVSTLTIQRTQQEDSAVYLCASSPRRGRDYEQYFGPGTRLTVT.

The chain links TRBV28 to TRBJ2-5; D is unclear. V was cut by 5 bases and J by 5 bases, with 12 bases left in between. The germline gives CDR1 MDHEN, CDR2 SYDVKM. The CDR3 totals 13 residues. The CDR3 DNA reads TGTGCCAGCAGTCTAGAAGGCGGCGAGACCCAGTACTTC. This codes for CASSLEGGETQYF.

J is TRBJ1-1 and V is TRBV19, with D perhaps TRBD1 (5 bases). Trimming left V 7 bases short and J 8 bases short, with 14 bases between. The germline CDR1 and CDR2 sequences are LNHDA and SQIVND (reference sequence). The CDR3 has 12 amino acids. CDR3 coding DNA: TGTGCCAGTACAGACAGAATAGAGGAAGCTTTCTTT. Its translation is CASTDRIEEAFF. Based on the CDR3 plus reference TRBV19 and TRBJ1-1, the full variable domain is DGGITQSPKYLFRKEGQNVTLSCEQNLNHDAMYWYRQDPGQGLRLIYYSQIVNDFQKGDIAEGYSVSREKKESFPLTVTSAQKNPTAFYLCASTDRIEEAFFGQGTRLTVV.

The rearrangement joins TRBV4-3 to TRBJ1-1; D unclear. Germline V lookup: CDR1 LGHNA, CDR2 YSLEER. The V end lost 0 bases, the J end lost 0 bases, and 8 bases lay between the germline ends. This CDR3 is built from 15 residues. The CDR3 sequence is CASSQEPGMNTEAFF. CDR3 coding DNA: TGCGCCAGCAGCCAAGAACCGGGTATGAACACTGAAGCTTTCTTT.

The chain couples TRBV5-6 to TRBJ2-6; perhaps TRBD1 as D (5 bases). The CDR3 totals 15 residues. V dropped 4 bases and J dropped 4 bases, with 12 bases sitting between them. Germline V gives CDR1 SGHDT, CDR2 YYEEEE. In DNA form, the CDR3 reads TGTGCCAGCAGCCAGACAGTATTCGGGGCCAACGTCCTGACTTTC. Amino acid sequence: CASSQTVFGANVLTF.

This rearrangement joins TRBV7-6 to TRBJ2-1; TRBD2 aligns across 7 bases. Trimming took 3 bases from V and 0 from J; bases not matched to a gene: 5. CDR1 SGHVS and CDR2 FNYEAQ come from the germline V gene. This CDR3 region has 16 residues. The CDR3 DNA sequence: TGTGCCAGCAGCTTGAGCCTAGCGGCCTCCTACAATGAGCAGTTCTTC. Its translation: CASSLSLAASYNEQFF. The variable domain in full, completed from reference TRBV7-6 and TRBJ2-1, reads GAGVSQSPRYKVTKRGQDVALRCDPISGHVSLYWYRQALGQGPEFLTYFNYEAQQDKSGLPNDRFSAERPEGSISTLTIQRTEQRDSAMYRCASSLSLAASYNEQFFGPGTRLTVL.

The V and J genes are TRBV2 and TRBJ1-1, with TRBD1 as a possible D gene (5 bases). CDR1 and CDR2 from the germline V gene are SNHLY and FYNNEI. The CDR3 runs 15 residues. The V end lost 4 bases, the J end lost 4 bases, and 16 bases lay between the germline ends. The chain's CDR3 is CASSVVGQGSTEAFF. The CDR3 DNA reads as TGTGCCAGCAGTGTCGTAGGGCAGGGCTCCACTGAAGCTTTCTTT.

This sequence joins TRBV29-1 and TRBJ1-4, with D perhaps matching TRBD1 (6 bases). Germline CDR1 is SQVTM and CDR2 is ANQGSEA. This CDR3 region has 12 residues. V shed 1 base and J shed 11 bases, with 11 bases lying between them. DNA for the CDR3: TGCAGCGTTGAAGGGGGAGGGGGGAAACTGTTTTTT. It is translated as CSVEGGGGKLFF.

J is TRBJ2-2 and V is TRBV7-8, with unresolved D. The CDR3 extends over 15 amino acids. The V gene's germline CDR1 is SGHVS and CDR2 FQNEAQ. V lost 5 bases to trimming and J lost 5 bases, with 15 bases between them. CDR3: CASSPTAVGTGELFF. The DNA for the CDR3 is TGTGCCAGCAGCCCCACAGCCGTTGGGACCGGGGAGCTGTTTTTT.

This chain uses TRBV5-5 with TRBJ1-2; D is undetermined. Germline CDR1 is SGHKS and CDR2 is YYEKEE (reference sequence). Trimming stripped 2 bases from V and 6 bases from J, with 17 bases between. This CDR3 comprises 15 residues. The CDR3 reads CASSLREVAIDGYTF. The CDR3 region has the DNA TGTGCCAGCAGCTTACGAGAAGTCGCTATTGATGGCTACACCTTC.